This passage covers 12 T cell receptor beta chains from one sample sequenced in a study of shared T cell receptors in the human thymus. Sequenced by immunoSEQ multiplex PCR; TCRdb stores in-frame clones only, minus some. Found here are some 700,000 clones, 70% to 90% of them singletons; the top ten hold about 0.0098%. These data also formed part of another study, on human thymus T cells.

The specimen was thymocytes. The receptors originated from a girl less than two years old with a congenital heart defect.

CDR3 region: CAWSPGDYPLHF. CDR3 nucleotide sequence: TGTGCCTGGAGCCCAGGGGACTACCCCCTCCACTTT. The chain is built from TRBV30 and TRBJ1-6; weak D call: TRBD1 (6 bases). CDR3 size: 12 residues. V gave up 3 bases and J gave up 13 bases, with 13 bases separating them. Germline V gene data show CDR1 as GTSNPN and CDR2 as SVGIG (reference sequence).

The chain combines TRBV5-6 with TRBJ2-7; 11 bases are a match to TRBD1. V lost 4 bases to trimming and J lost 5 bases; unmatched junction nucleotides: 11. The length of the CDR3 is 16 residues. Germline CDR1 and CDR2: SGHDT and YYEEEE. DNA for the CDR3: TGTGCCAGCAGCGGGGGGGGACAGGGGGTTTCCCACGAGCAGTACTTC. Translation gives CASSGGGQGVSHEQYF.

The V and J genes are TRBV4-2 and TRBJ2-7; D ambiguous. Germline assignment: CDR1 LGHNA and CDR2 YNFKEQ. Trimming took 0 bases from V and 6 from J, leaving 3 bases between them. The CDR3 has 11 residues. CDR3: CASSQDREQYF. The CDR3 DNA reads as TGTGCCAGCAGCCAAGATCGCGAGCAGTACTTC.

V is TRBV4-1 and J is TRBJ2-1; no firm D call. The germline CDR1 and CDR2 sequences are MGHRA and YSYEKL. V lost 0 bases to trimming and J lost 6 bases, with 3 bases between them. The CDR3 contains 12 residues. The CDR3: CASSQDSNEQFF. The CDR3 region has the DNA TGCGCCAGCAGCCAAGACAGCAATGAGCAGTTCTTC.

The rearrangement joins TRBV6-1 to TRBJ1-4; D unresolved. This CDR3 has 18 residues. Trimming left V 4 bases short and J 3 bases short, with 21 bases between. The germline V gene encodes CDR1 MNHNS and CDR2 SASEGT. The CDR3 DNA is TGTGCCAGCAGTGGGTGGAGGCACAGATCATCACCTAATGAAAAACTGTTTTTT. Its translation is CASSGWRHRSSPNEKLFF.

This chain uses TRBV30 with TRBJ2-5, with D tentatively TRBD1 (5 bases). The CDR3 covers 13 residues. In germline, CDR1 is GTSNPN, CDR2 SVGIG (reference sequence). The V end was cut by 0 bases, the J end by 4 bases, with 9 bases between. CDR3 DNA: TGTGCCTGGAGTGTGTGGCAGGGAGAGACCCAGTACTTC. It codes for CAWSVWQGETQYF.

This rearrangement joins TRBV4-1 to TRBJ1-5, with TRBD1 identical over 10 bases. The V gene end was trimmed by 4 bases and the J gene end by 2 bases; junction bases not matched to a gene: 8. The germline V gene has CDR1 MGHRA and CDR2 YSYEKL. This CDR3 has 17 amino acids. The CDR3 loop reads CASSPGTGVRGNQPQHF. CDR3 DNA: TGCGCCAGCAGCCCCGGGACAGGGGTAAGGGGCAATCAGCCCCAGCATTTT.

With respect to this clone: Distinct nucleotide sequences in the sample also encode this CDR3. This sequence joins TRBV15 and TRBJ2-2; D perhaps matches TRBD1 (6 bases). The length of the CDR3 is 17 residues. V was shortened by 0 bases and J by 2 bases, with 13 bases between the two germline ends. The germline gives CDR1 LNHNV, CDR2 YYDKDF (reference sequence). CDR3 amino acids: CATSRDKLRGNTGELFF. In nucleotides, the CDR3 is TGTGCCACCAGCAGAGATAAGCTCAGGGGAAACACCGGGGAGCTGTTTTTT.

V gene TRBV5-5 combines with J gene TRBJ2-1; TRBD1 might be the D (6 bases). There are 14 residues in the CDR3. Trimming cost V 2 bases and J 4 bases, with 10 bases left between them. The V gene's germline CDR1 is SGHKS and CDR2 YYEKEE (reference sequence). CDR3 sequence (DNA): TGTGCCAGCAGCTTATACCAGGGGTACAATGAGCAGTTCTTC. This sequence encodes CASSLYQGYNEQFF.

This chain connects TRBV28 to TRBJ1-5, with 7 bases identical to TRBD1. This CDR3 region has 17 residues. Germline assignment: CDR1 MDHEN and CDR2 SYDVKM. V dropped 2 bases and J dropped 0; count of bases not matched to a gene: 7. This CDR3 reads CASSLPTGENSNQPQHF. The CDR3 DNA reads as TGTGCCAGCAGTTTACCTACAGGGGAGAATAGCAATCAGCCCCAGCATTTT.

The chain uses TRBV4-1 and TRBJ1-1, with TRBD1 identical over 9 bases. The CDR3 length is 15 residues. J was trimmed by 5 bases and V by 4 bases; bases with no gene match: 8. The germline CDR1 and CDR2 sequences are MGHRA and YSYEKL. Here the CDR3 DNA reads TGCGCCAGCAGCCTCTTTAATGGACAGGGGACTGAAGCTTTCTTT. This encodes CASSLFNGQGTEAFF.

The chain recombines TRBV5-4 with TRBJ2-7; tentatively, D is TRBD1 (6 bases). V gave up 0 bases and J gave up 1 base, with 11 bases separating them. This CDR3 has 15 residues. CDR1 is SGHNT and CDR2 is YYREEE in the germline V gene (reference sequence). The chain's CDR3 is CASSLGRGLSYEQYF. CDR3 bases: TGTGCCAGCAGCTTGGGCAGGGGCCTATCCTACGAGCAGTACTTC.